These 14 T cell receptor beta chains originate from one sample sequenced in a study of cytotoxic CD8 clonotypes in ibrutinib-treated CLL (dated by TCRdb to about 2021). Library creation used the immunoSEQ multiplex PCR assay. TCRdb carries this immuneACCESS record with in-frame sequences only. Its versions omit some clonotypes, under half of them owing to an unresolved V gene in the studies checked, with the rest unexplained. Within this sample are over 110,000 clones, with approximately 89% of them counted one time only. The ten biggest clones cover 11% of the sample. The time point label, as the study defines it: 12 months on ibrutinib. The sequencing used PBMCs, collected after 12 months of ibrutinib treatment. These receptors originate from a human donor with chronic lymphocytic leukemia.

V and J are TRBV4-2 and TRBJ2-1, with 13 bases lining up with TRBD2. Germline-derived CDR1 and CDR2 are LGHNA and YNFKEQ. The CDR3 covers 15 residues. V dropped 3 bases and J dropped 10; count of bases not matched to a gene: 6. The CDR3 protein is CASSQDGTSGMEQFF. Here the CDR3 DNA reads TGTGCCAGCAGCCAGGATGGGACTAGCGGGATGGAGCAGTTCTTC.

This chain joins TRBV7-2 and TRBJ2-3, with 9 bases that match TRBD2. The CDR3 contains 16 residues. Germline V gene sequence: CDR1 SGHTA, CDR2 FQGNSA. The trim removed 5 bases at V and 3 bases at J, leaving 9 bases unmatched. The CDR3 sequence: CASSVAGTSFTDTQYF. The CDR3 nucleotides are TGTGCCAGCAGCGTCGCCGGGACTAGCTTTACAGATACGCAGTATTTT. Full variable domain (rest looked up from reference TRBV7-2 and TRBJ2-3): GAGVSQSPSNKVTEKGKDVELRCDPISGHTALYWYRQSLGQGLEFLIYFQGNSAPDKSGLPSDRFSAERTGGSVSTLTIQRTQQEDSAVYLCASSVAGTSFTDTQYFGPGTRLTVL.

V is TRBV4-3 and J is TRBJ1-4; tentative D call: TRBD1 (6 bases). There are 13 residues in the CDR3. Deletions cut 2 bases from V and 12 bases from J, with 13 bases between. Per germline, CDR1 LGHNA and CDR2 YSLEER. CDR3 nucleotide sequence: TGCGCCAGCAGCCAAAATTACAGGGAGGAACTGTTTTTT. This codes for CASSQNYREELFF.

This chain uses TRBV6-5 with TRBJ1-1; the D is unclear. The CDR3 is 16 amino acids. The V and J ends lost 3 bases and 5 bases respectively, with 19 bases between them. The V gene's germline CDR1 is MNHEY and CDR2 SVGAGI. The CDR3 DNA reads TGTGCCAGCAGTTATTTGTCGGGCTCGAGATTTACTGAAGCTTTCTTT. Its protein is CASSYLSGSRFTEAFF.

This chain connects TRBV6-5 to TRBJ2-4; a weak D match, TRBD1 (5 bases). Trimming removed 6 bases from V and 11 bases from J, with 20 bases in between. Germline V lookup: CDR1 MNHEY, CDR2 SVGAGI. The CDR3 consists of 14 residues. The CDR3 spells CASRIVLQARVQYF. CDR3 nucleotides: TGTGCCAGCAGAATCGTTTTACAGGCCCGTGTTCAGTACTTC.

The rearrangement links TRBV19 to TRBJ2-6; D might be TRBD1 (6 bases). The CDR3 has 16 residues. V shed 4 bases and J shed 2 bases, with 12 bases lying between them. Per germline, CDR1 LNHDA and CDR2 SQIVND (reference sequence). Written as DNA, the CDR3 is TGTGCCAGTAGTACCAGGGGTAGGGCTGGGGCCAACGTCCTGACTTTC. It translates to CASSTRGRAGANVLTF.

The V and J genes are TRBV5-6 and TRBJ2-2; TRBD1 matches 10 bases. This CDR3 contains 16 residues. Germline V gene sequence: CDR1 SGHDT, CDR2 YYEEEE. With 4 bases clipped from V and 1 base from J, the junction kept 4 bases outside the gene matches. The CDR3 loop is CASSPRDRGNTGELFF. CDR3 DNA: TGTGCCAGCAGCCCTCGGGACAGGGGGAACACCGGGGAGCTGTTTTTT.

This chain joins TRBV10-2 and TRBJ2-7, with D possibly TRBD1 on 5 matching bases. The length of the CDR3 is 13 residues. V lost 5 bases, J lost 5 bases, and 13 bases lay in between. Germline CDR1 is WSHSY and CDR2 is SAAADI. CDR3 amino acids: CASSPSGMHEQYF. Written as DNA, the CDR3 is TGCGCCAGCAGTCCATCAGGGATGCACGAGCAGTACTTC.

This clone has only one observation. This sequence joins TRBV2 and TRBJ1-5; D unclear. The CDR3 contains 14 residues. Germline V gene data show CDR1 as SNHLY and CDR2 as FYNNEI. The ends were cut back, 1 base at V and 3 bases at J, with 7 bases in the middle. The CDR3 DNA is TGTGCCAGCAGTGAAGGAGGGAACAATCAGCCCCAGCATTTT. Its translation: CASSEGGNNQPQHF.

This sequence joins TRBV5-8 and TRBJ2-1; no definite D call. Germline lookup yields CDR1 SGHTS and CDR2 YDEGEE. V lost 6 bases to trimming and J lost 2 bases, with 12 bases between them. The CDR3 is 14 residues long. CDR3 loop: CASNPQATYNEQFF. The CDR3 DNA reads TGTGCCAGCAACCCCCAGGCTACCTACAATGAGCAGTTCTTC. Supplemented by reference TRBV5-8 and TRBJ2-1, the full variable domain reads EAGVTQSPTHLIKTRGQQATLRCSPISGHTSVYWYQQALGLGLQFLLWYDEGEERNRGNFPPRFSGRQFPNYSSELNVNALELEDSALYLCASNPQATYNEQFFGPGTRLTVL.

This chain uses TRBV27 with TRBJ1-3; D call uncertain. CDR1 and CDR2 from the germline V gene are MNHEY and SMNVEV (reference sequence). Trimming removed 6 bases from V and 0 bases from J, with 9 bases in between. CDR3 length equals 14 residues. CDR3 nucleotides: TGTGCCAGCAGCGCGGCGGGCTCTGGAAACACCATATATTTT. Translating it yields CASSAAGSGNTIYF.

The chain employs TRBV2 and TRBJ2-7, with 11 bases lining up with TRBD1. CDR1 is SNHLY, CDR2 FYNNEI, per germline. Trimming took 2 bases from V and 3 from J; bases not matched to a gene: 6. This CDR3 is built from 16 residues. CDR3 DNA: TGTGCCAGCAGTGAATCCGCCGGGACAGGGGGCTACGAGCAGTACTTC. Protein product: CASSESAGTGGYEQYF.

This clone has just one count. This chain joins TRBV9 and TRBJ2-1; D ambiguous. V was cut by 4 bases and J by 10 bases, with 12 bases left in between. CDR1 and CDR2 (germline): SGDLS, YYNGEE. CDR3 length: 12 residues. In DNA, the CDR3 is TGTGCCAGCAGCCCCTCAATTGGGGAGCAGTTCTTC. Translation gives CASSPSIGEQFF.

The rearrangement uses TRBV7-9 and TRBJ2-1, with TRBD2 matching over 11 bases. With V trimmed by 5 bases and J by 6 bases, 6 bases remained unmatched. The germline CDR1 and CDR2 sequences are SEHNR and FQNEAQ (reference sequence). The CDR3 runs 15 residues. CDR3 protein: CASSRLAGQRNEQFF. The CDR3 DNA follows: TGTGCCAGCAGCCGACTAGCGGGGCAACGCAATGAGCAGTTCTTC.